This T cell receptor (beta chain) was sequenced during a study of spatial heterogeneity in lung cancer. Study as a whole: Across the raw uncorrected reads, a unique TCR and UMI combination was observed, on average, more than ten times.

Each CDR3 protein is one row after TCRdb ran MiXCR on the 5' RACE reads. The sample has about 92,000 distinct CDR3 sequences, less than 15% seen once. Regarding the study as a whole: Detection of ubiquitous tumor TCRs in blood was higher at resection than follow-up.

Described time point: sample taken at primary tumor resection. Sequencing was performed on whole RNA extracted from tumor and nontumor lung tissue, or from frozen PBMC, and the material was left unsorted. Samples were donated by 72 untreated early-stage non-small cell lung cancer patients. Of note for this clonotype: Antigen: not known.

Trimming took off 6 bases at V and 3 bases at J, with 9 bases between the two ends. The CDR3 spans 13 residues. This specimen consisted of PBMCs, obtained at surgery. This chain uses TRBV12-3 or TRBV12-4 with TRBJ1-3; no clear D gene. The TCR originated in a male donor with early-stage non-small cell lung cancer. CDR3 protein: CASSPARGNTIYF. CDR3 in DNA: TGTGCCAGCAGCCCGGCGCGTGGAAACACCATATATTTT.